This TCR beta chain emerged from a study of blood T cell repertoires in COVID-19. The data were produced by immunoSEQ multiplex PCR, yet TCRdb's version contains in-frame clones alone and is incomplete. The table has more than 35,000 clones, 55% to 75% seen once. The specimen was peripheral blood. This TCR came from an elderly man with acute or convalescent COVID-19.

The CDR3 DNA reads TGTGCCAGTAGTATACTAGAAAACTACGAGCAGTACTTC. This translates into CASSILENYEQYF. The rearrangement uses TRBV19 and TRBJ2-7; D unresolved. V lost 2 bases and J 3 bases, leaving 8 bases between the germline ends. CDR3 length: 13 amino acids. Germline lookup yields CDR1 LNHDA and CDR2 SQIVND (reference sequence).